The T cell receptor beta chain under discussion was sequenced for a study of CD8+ T cells in alopecia areata. The wider study: Scalp area affected, as a percentage, set the severity score of treated patients.

Study-wide results and caveats: It was less clear whether patients shared TCRs than it was in mice, possibly because of HLA.

CDR1 MNHEY and CDR2 SVGAGI come from the germline V gene. V was clipped by 5 bases and J by 7 bases; unmatched bases: 8. This CDR3 is 15 amino acids long. The count of this clone is one. Its specificity is unknown. The sample's treatment: oral pan-JAK inhibitor, 5-10 mg twice daily. Sequencing used cDNA as its template, made by extracting RNA and reverse transcribing it. Method: immunoSEQ multiplex PCR; TCRdb's copy keeps in-frame clones and lacks some. The table shows 110,000 to 150,000 clones, with around 50% occurring only once. The specimen was CD8+ T cells sorted from blood, collected at week 4, from a patient treated with tofacitinib. The V and J genes are TRBV6-5 and TRBJ2-2; 9 bases fit TRBD2. This sequence originates from a human donor with alopecia areata. The CDR3 protein is CASSAAGGPNGELFF. The CDR3 region has the DNA TGTGCCAGCAGTGCCGCGGGGGGGCCTAACGGGGAGCTGTTTTTT.